This T cell receptor beta chain derives from a study of T cells in Graves' hyperthyroidism and ophthalmopathy. Study-level results: A 13 V-J signature model discriminated ophthalmopathy versus stable hyperthyroidism.

As regards this clonotype: Its antigen is unknown.

RNA transcripts provided the source from which TCR beta CDR3 regions were amplified. HTBI primers drove first-round RT-PCR of the TCR CDR3. TCRdb redid the calling of the multiplex PCR reads with MiXCR, one entry per CDR3 protein. The sample contains 300,000 to 350,000 distinct CDR3 sequences, roughly 18% of which appear only once. The V gene's germline CDR1 is SEHNR and CDR2 FQNEAQ (reference sequence). This CDR3 comprises 15 residues. J gave up 3 bases and V 5 bases, and 7 bases lay outside the gene matches. The material sequenced was blood. The clonotype originates from a woman aged 35 to 49 with Graves' ophthalmopathy. The rearrangement uses TRBV7-9 and TRBJ2-7; 10 nucleotides align to TRBD1. Here the CDR3 reads CASSPLDRGNYEQYF. CDR3 coding DNA: TGTGCCAGCAGCCCCTTGGACAGGGGGAACTACGAGCAGTACTTC.